This T cell receptor beta chain was observed in a study of control samples from healthy donors and cancer patients. The germline CDR1 and CDR2 sequences are SGDLS and YYNGEE. The trim removed 4 bases at V and 5 bases at J, leaving 15 bases unmatched. The CDR3 covers 18 residues. The protocol was immunoSEQ multiplex PCR, while the TCRdb copy is restricted to in-frame clones and leaves out a portion. The table records 75,000 to 100,000 clones, more than 85% of them present only once. This rearrangement joins TRBV9 to TRBJ2-5; TRBD2 agrees at 12 bases. The clonotype was recovered from a woman aged 45-65 years in good health. Sequencing was carried out using blood. CDR3 region: CASSPGGLAGGPKETQYF. CDR3 nucleotides: TGTGCCAGCAGCCCCGGCGGGCTAGCGGGAGGGCCTAAGGAGACCCAGTACTTC.